Shown below are 10 T cell receptor beta chains from a single sample sequenced in a study of blood T cell repertoires in COVID-19. The assay was immunoSEQ multiplex PCR, and TCRdb's table has in-frame clones only and misses some. The sample has 450,000 to 500,000 clones, 75% to 90% seen once. The sample taken for sequencing was PBMCs or T cells enriched from blood (not recorded which). The receptors shown here come from a woman aged 60-75 years who had recovered from COVID-19.

This rearrangement joins TRBV24-1 to TRBJ2-7, with 7 bases fitting TRBD1. The CDR3 has 18 amino acids. V was pared by 1 base and J by 2 bases, with 13 bases of the junction left unmatched. CDR1 is KGHDR, CDR2 SFDVKD, per germline. As DNA, the CDR3 is TGTGCCACCAGTGATTTCTACCTCGACAGGGATGAGGCCTACGAGCAGTACGTC. Its protein product is CATSDFYLDRDEAYEQYV.

The gene calls are TRBV28 and TRBJ1-2; D remains ambiguous. The length of the CDR3 is 15 residues. With 2 bases removed from V and 3 bases from J, the gap between germline ends came to 13 bases. The germline gives CDR1 MDHEN, CDR2 SYDVKM. CDR3 coding DNA: TGTGCCAGCAGTTTACGCGGGAGGTGGGACTATGGCTACACCTTC. Its protein product is CASSLRGRWDYGYTF.

V gene TRBV25-1 combines with J gene TRBJ2-3, with D maybe TRBD1 (5 bases). The ends were cut back, 7 bases at V and 2 bases at J, with 16 bases in the middle. Germline CDR1 MGHDK, CDR2 SYGVNS. This CDR3 has 15 residues. CDR3 bases: TGTGCCAGCACCCCGCCGGGCAGGGCCACAGATACGCAGTATTTT. This translates into CASTPPGRATDTQYF.

The rearrangement uses TRBV4-1 and TRBJ2-2, with 7 bases that match TRBD1. This CDR3 is built from 15 residues. V was clipped by 5 bases and J by 5 bases; unmatched bases: 8. The germline CDR1 and CDR2 sequences are MGHRA and YSYEKL. CDR3 nucleotide sequence: TGCGCCAGCAGCGTTCGGGACAGAGGGACCGGGGAGCTGTTTTTT. Translated: CASSVRDRGTGELFF.

This clone showed up just once. This chain's CDR3 is CASSYPRGIANSPLHF. CDR3 in DNA: TGTGCCAGCAGTTACCCACGAGGGATAGCGAATTCACCCCTCCACTTT. The chain joins TRBV6-5 to TRBJ1-6; no firm D call. Germline V CDR1 and CDR2: MNHEY, SVGAGI. The CDR3 contains 16 residues. Trimming shortened V by 2 bases and J by 7 bases, and 15 bases separated the two germline ends.

This chain connects TRBV23-1 to TRBJ2-7; TRBD1 matches at 12 bases. TRBV23-1 is known as an ORF, though its function is uncertain. The CDR3 sequence is 13 residues long. V lost 6 bases and J lost 8; bases outside the gene matches: 5. DNA of the CDR3: TGCGCCAGCAGCCAGGGGGACAGGGGGCAGCAGTACGTC. It translates to CASSQGDRGQQYV.

This sequence joins TRBV7-2 and TRBJ2-5, with D perhaps TRBD2 (5 bases). The CDR3 covers 14 residues. Germline CDR1 reads SGHTA; CDR2 reads FQGNSA. The V end was cut by 6 bases, the J end by 2 bases, with 13 bases between. This CDR3 reads CASSPPGIQETQYF. The DNA of the CDR3 is TGTGCCAGCAGTCCACCCGGGATTCAAGAGACCCAGTACTTC.

The table lists this clone with a count of one. This sequence joins TRBV5-6 and TRBJ2-5, with 9 bases that match TRBD2. CDR1 is SGHDT and CDR2 is YYEEEE in the germline V gene. This CDR3 is built from 16 residues. Losses at the gene ends were 3 bases for V and 5 bases for J; bases not matched to a gene: 11. Here the CDR3 reads CASSYLLAGSGETQYF. CDR3 sequence (DNA): TGTGCCAGCAGCTACCTTCTAGCGGGGTCCGGGGAGACCCAGTACTTC.

The V gene is TRBV12-5, the J gene TRBJ2-2; 8 bases are a match to TRBD1. The V gene end was trimmed by 2 bases and the J gene end by 3 bases; junction bases not matched to a gene: 5. Germline V lookup: CDR1 LGHNT, CDR2 FRNRAP. This CDR3 spans 16 amino acids. The CDR3 sequence is CASGLRTGGDTGELFF. Written as DNA, the CDR3 is TGTGCTAGTGGTTTGAGAACAGGGGGAGACACCGGGGAGCTGTTTTTT.

This clone has a single count. In DNA form, the CDR3 reads TGTGCCAGTAACAGGGGGAATCAGCCCCAGCATTTT. It yields the protein CASNRGNQPQHF. The J gene is TRBJ1-5, the V gene TRBV6-6; 8 nucleotides align to TRBD1. Germline values: CDR1 MNHNY, CDR2 SVGAGI (reference sequence). CDR3 length equals 12 residues. V lost 9 bases to trimming and J lost 4 bases; unmatched junction nucleotides: 2.